A single T cell receptor beta chain is shown here with its context. The antigen is unknown. Germline is not matched at one junction end, which may reflect a read error. This entry belongs to a study of vaccination and CD4 T cells after COVID-19. Study in general: Blood was drawn a median around 66 days post second dose, range 14 to 241.

Treatment: 10-day PBMC culture with coronavirus spike peptide pools or control peptides (ViraFEST assay). At the Johns Hopkins FTIC core, DNA taken from cultured CD4+ T cells was sequenced by way of the Oncomine TCR Beta short-read assay. Using its own MiXCR run on the PCR reads, TCRdb lists one record per CDR3 protein. The sample has about 20,000 distinct CDR3 sequences, 35% to 55% seen once. From germline, CDR1 is DFQATT and CDR2 SNEGSKA (reference sequence). The CDR3 is 13 amino acids. Sample: CD4+ T cells from blood, cultured in vitro, taken after SARS-CoV-2 vaccination. The V gene is TRBV20-1, the J gene TRBJ1-1; D might be TRBD1 (5 bases). The clonotype was recovered from a human donor who had recovered from COVID-19. CDR3: CSAHQAGGTEVFF. The CDR3 coding sequence is TGCAGTGCCCACCAGGCGGGGGGAACTGAAGTTTTCTTT.